These 27 T cell receptor beta chains were sequenced from one sample in a study of T cells in Graves' hyperthyroidism and ophthalmopathy. RNA transcripts served as the template for amplifying TCR beta CDR3 regions. The study used the HTBI primer set for a first-round RT-PCR of the TCR CDR3. MiXCR, applied by TCRdb to the multiplex PCR reads, yields one record per CDR3 protein. The sample shows approximately 720,000 distinct CDR3 sequences, roughly a sixth of them seen only once. The sample was blood. Receptor source: a woman aged 45-59 years with Graves' hyperthyroidism that later progressed to Graves' ophthalmopathy.

This clonotype showed up just a few times. The chain joins TRBV3-1 to TRBJ2-7, with D perhaps TRBD1 (5 bases). V gave up 3 bases and J gave up 2 bases, with 14 bases separating them. The CDR3 is 15 amino acids. Germline values: CDR1 LGHDT, CDR2 YNNKEL (reference sequence). CDR3: CASSQVGTGPYEQYF. The DNA for the CDR3 is TGTGCCAGCAGCCAGGTCGGAACAGGCCCCTACGAGCAGTACTTC.

This sequence joins TRBV12-3 or TRBV12-4 and TRBJ1-1, with 12 positions matching TRBD1. This CDR3 region has 15 residues. V trimming: 4 bases; J trimming: 7 bases; junction bases outside the gene matches: 7. CDR3 sequence reads: CASSSGTGGEDEAFF. In nucleotides, the CDR3 is TGTGCCAGCAGTTCAGGGACAGGGGGCGAGGATGAAGCTTTCTTT.

This clonotype was seen a handful of times. The chain links TRBV27 to TRBJ2-1, with D perhaps matching TRBD1 (5 bases). In germline, CDR1 is MNHEY, CDR2 SMNVEV (reference sequence). This CDR3 is built from 15 residues. V lost 2 bases and J 1 base, leaving 9 bases between the germline ends. The CDR3 region is CASSLQGNSYNEQFF. CDR3 coding DNA: TGTGCCAGCAGTTTACAGGGTAATTCCTACAATGAGCAGTTCTTC.

On this clonotype: A much more abundant neighbour one base away suggests this may be a read error. The CDR3 spells CASSSPTGRAEAFF. In DNA, the CDR3 is TGTGCCAGCAGCTCACCGACAGGGAGAGCTGAAGCTTTCTTT. The rearrangement joins TRBV7-3 to TRBJ1-1, with 7 positions matching TRBD1. Germline-derived CDR1 and CDR2 are SGHTA and FQGTGA. The V gene end was trimmed by 4 bases and the J gene end by 6 bases; junction bases not matched to a gene: 8. This CDR3 is built from 14 residues.

This clonotype was seen only a few times. This rearrangement joins TRBV25-1 to TRBJ1-6; D is ambiguous. V lost 6 bases, J lost 0 bases, and 15 bases lay in between. This CDR3 contains 17 residues. Germline V lookup: CDR1 MGHDK, CDR2 SYGVNS. The CDR3 coding sequence is TGTGCCAGCAGGACTATGACCGAGTACTCCTATAATTCACCCCTCCACTTT. Its translation: CASRTMTEYSYNSPLHF.

Only a few counts were recorded for this clonotype. The chain couples TRBV29-1 to TRBJ1-1; tentative D call: TRBD1 (5 bases). V dropped 1 base and J dropped 3 bases, with 15 bases sitting between them. The CDR3 length is 15 residues. The germline gives CDR1 SQVTM, CDR2 ANQGSEA. CDR3 loop: CSVEVRAVRYTEAFF. Here the CDR3 DNA reads TGCAGCGTTGAAGTCAGGGCCGTTAGGTACACTGAAGCTTTCTTT.

The rearrangement joins TRBV9 to TRBJ1-6, with 9 bases aligning to TRBD1. The V segment lost 3 bases and the J segment 10 bases; nucleotides outside the gene matches: 11. The CDR3 totals 16 residues. Germline loops: CDR1 SGDLS, CDR2 YYNGEE. The DNA of the CDR3 is TGTGCCAGCAGCGCAAACCCGGACAGGGGCTCATCACCCCTCCACTTT. Amino acid sequence: CASSANPDRGSSPLHF.

The chain couples TRBV20-1 to TRBJ1-5; D may be TRBD1 (5 bases). This CDR3 has 13 amino acids. CDR1 is DFQATT, CDR2 SNEGSKA, per germline (reference sequence). V dropped 4 bases and J dropped 6 bases, with 13 bases sitting between them. Here the CDR3 DNA reads TGCAGTGCTACCCCGGGGGTTGTTCAGCCCCAGCATTTT. Its translation: CSATPGVVQPQHF.

This chain links TRBV6-1 with TRBJ2-2, with D uncertain. The V gene's germline CDR1 is MNHNS and CDR2 SASEGT. V dropped 7 bases and J dropped 6 bases, with 12 bases sitting between them. The CDR3 loop spans 13 amino acids. CDR3 bases: TGTGCCAGCACCGACGGATTGGCCGGGGAGCTGTTTTTT. The encoded protein is CASTDGLAGELFF.

This clonotype was picked up a small number of times. The V and J genes are TRBV5-8 and TRBJ2-1, with TRBD2 matching 9 bases. V lost 0 bases, J lost 6 bases, and 10 bases stayed unmatched. The CDR3 covers 17 residues. CDR1 and CDR2 from the germline V gene are SGHTS and YDEGEE. The CDR3 region is CASSLALFRGGANEQFF. The DNA of the CDR3 is TGTGCCAGCAGCTTGGCGTTGTTCCGCGGGGGGGCCAATGAGCAGTTCTTC.

This clonotype occurred a few times. The rearrangement uses TRBV20-1 and TRBJ2-2; TRBD2 matches 8 bases. V lost 6 bases to trimming and J lost 6 bases; unmatched junction nucleotides: 9. The CDR3 runs 14 residues. CDR1 is DFQATT, CDR2 SNEGSKA, per germline (reference sequence). The CDR3 region is CSAIPGTRAGELFF. CDR3 sequence (DNA): TGCAGTGCCATTCCCGGGACTAGGGCCGGGGAGCTGTTTTTT.

This clonotype was counted only a few times. The rearrangement uses TRBV6-5 and TRBJ1-6; D call uncertain. Germline CDR1 MNHEY, CDR2 SVGAGI. The CDR3 has 16 residues. Trimming stripped 0 bases from V and 7 bases from J, with 13 bases between. The DNA for the CDR3 is TGTGCCAGCAGTTACTCGACCCAGCGAATCAATTCACCCCTCCACTTT. This translates into CASSYSTQRINSPLHF.

The sample holds many counts of this clonotype. V usage is TRBV2 and J usage is TRBJ2-2, with 7 bases aligning to TRBD1. Germline loops: CDR1 SNHLY, CDR2 FYNNEI. J was trimmed by 2 bases and V by 6 bases; bases with no gene match: 3. The CDR3 length is 14 residues. CDR3 sequence: CASRGQINTGELFF. The CDR3 nucleotides are TGTGCCAGCAGGGGACAGATTAACACCGGGGAGCTGTTTTTT.

J is TRBJ1-5 and V is TRBV6-5; D is ambiguous. The ends were cut back, 1 base at V and 6 bases at J, with 16 bases in the middle. The germline gives CDR1 MNHEY, CDR2 SVGAGI. The CDR3 is 16 residues long. CDR3 DNA sequence: TGTGCCAGCAGTTACTTTGGTCCGGGAGACGGTCAGCCCCAGCATTTT. Its protein is CASSYFGPGDGQPQHF.

This clonotype occurred many times. This chain joins TRBV5-1 and TRBJ2-1; D gene ambiguous. The CDR3 is made up of 15 amino acids. Germline lookup yields CDR1 SGHRS and CDR2 YFSETQ. V lost 0 bases, J lost 4 bases, and 11 bases lay in between. CDR3 nucleotides: TGCGCCAGCAGCTTGGTTCGGTACGGGTACAATGAGCAGTTCTTC. Translation gives CASSLVRYGYNEQFF.

The CDR3 region has the DNA TGCAGCGTTGAACCTCCGGACAGCCCATATGGCTACACCTTC. Its protein product is CSVEPPDSPYGYTF. This chain uses TRBV29-1 with TRBJ1-2, with D perhaps matching TRBD1 (6 bases). This CDR3 region has 14 residues. Germline assignment: CDR1 SQVTM and CDR2 ANQGSEA. The ends were cut back, 2 bases at V and 5 bases at J, with 15 bases in the middle.

In its sample, this clonotype ranks as medium-sized. This chain links TRBV11-2 with TRBJ1-6, with TRBD1 identical over 9 bases. This CDR3 has 14 residues. The V segment lost 6 bases and the J segment 14 bases; nucleotides outside the gene matches: 11. CDR1 is SGHAT, CDR2 FQNNGV, per germline. CDR3 loop: CASRAGTGKTALHF. Here the CDR3 DNA reads TGTGCCAGCAGGGCCGGGACAGGGAAAACTGCCCTCCACTTT.

The V gene is TRBV11-2, the J gene TRBJ2-3; the D is unclear. This CDR3 has 14 amino acids. V shed 4 bases and J shed 2 bases, with 10 bases lying between them. Germline V gene sequence: CDR1 SGHAT, CDR2 FQNNGV. The CDR3 DNA is TGTGCCAGCAGCTCGTGGCGGACCACAGATACGCAGTATTTT. Translating it yields CASSSWRTTDTQYF.

The J gene is TRBJ1-5, the V gene TRBV6-2 or TRBV6-3; 7 bases fit TRBD1. The CDR3 extends over 14 amino acids. V trimming: 8 bases; J trimming: 15 bases; junction bases outside the gene matches: 19. The V gene's germline CDR1 is MNHEY and CDR2 SVGEGT. The CDR3 bases are TGTGCCAGCGCATTAACAGGGGCCCTCCGGGATCGGCATTTT. It encodes CASALTGALRDRHF.

This clonotype was seen at least ten times. The chain uses TRBV12-3 or TRBV12-4 and TRBJ2-7; tentatively, D is TRBD2 (6 bases). This CDR3 comprises 13 residues. Trimming cost V 2 bases and J 4 bases, with 9 bases left between them. The CDR3 DNA reads as TGTGCCAGCAGTTTATTTGGGGGGTACGAGCAGTACTTC. Amino acids: CASSLFGGYEQYF.

This clonotype was seen at least ten times. The rearrangement joins TRBV5-5 to TRBJ2-4; no firm D call. The germline V gene encodes CDR1 SGHKS and CDR2 YYEKEE (reference sequence). The CDR3 is 15 residues long. Between the trimmed V and J ends, which lost 0 bases and 3 bases, there was a span of 10 bases. This CDR3 is CASSLGMSHKNIQYF. CDR3 coding DNA: TGTGCCAGCAGCTTGGGAATGAGCCACAAAAACATTCAGTACTTC.

Details on this clonotype: Compared with germline, one end of the junction differs, possibly owing to a read error. V gene TRBV30 combines with J gene TRBJ1-4, with 9 bases fitting TRBD1. Germline assignment: CDR1 GTSNPN and CDR2 SVGIG (reference sequence). The CDR3 spans 17 residues. The CDR3 DNA sequence: TGTGCCTGGAGTCGCCGGGACAGGGTTTCAACTAATGGAAAACTGTTTTTT. Protein sequence: CAWSRRDRVSTNGKLFF.

V gene TRBV9 combines with J gene TRBJ2-3; 9 bases fit TRBD1. The CDR3 consists of 16 residues. V shed 0 bases and J 3 bases; nucleotides not matched to a gene: 5. Germline CDR1 SGDLS, CDR2 YYNGEE. CDR3 amino acids: CASSVEDRGGTDTQYF. CDR3 DNA: TGTGCCAGCAGCGTAGAGGACAGGGGAGGGACAGATACGCAGTATTTT. The full variable domain, rest sourced from reference TRBV9 and TRBJ2-3, is DSGVTQTPKHLITATGQRVTLRCSPRSGDLSVYWYQQSLDQGLQFLIQYYNGEERAKGNILERFSAQQFPDLHSELNLSSLELGDSALYFCASSVEDRGGTDTQYFGPGTRLTVL.

In the case of this clonotype: A much larger clone lies one base from this, so it may be a read error. V and J are TRBV11-2 and TRBJ2-3; D possibly matches TRBD1 or TRBD2 (6 bases each). With 7 bases removed from V and 1 base from J, the gap between germline ends came to 21 bases. This CDR3 has 17 amino acids. The germline V gene has CDR1 SGHAT and CDR2 FQNNGV. In DNA form, the CDR3 reads TGTGCCAGCATCTATACAGGGAGCGGGCTAGGCACAGATACGCAGTATTTT. Its translation: CASIYTGSGLGTDTQYF.

The chain has TRBV10-3 and TRBJ1-2, with D hard to call. CDR1 and CDR2 from the germline V gene are ENHRY and SYGVKD. The CDR3 contains 13 residues. Trimming shortened V by 7 bases and J by 2 bases, and 11 bases separated the two germline ends. The CDR3 is CAINNRANYGYTF. The CDR3 nucleotides are TGTGCCATCAATAATCGGGCCAACTATGGCTACACCTTC.

This clonotype was found many times. The chain has TRBV18 and TRBJ2-5; TRBD2 is a possible D gene (6 bases). CDR3 length equals 15 residues. V gave up 8 bases and J gave up 0 bases, with 16 bases separating them. CDR1 and CDR2 from the germline V gene are KGHSH and LQKENI. CDR3 in DNA: TGTGCCAGCCAACAACGGAGGGAGAACCAAGAGACCCAGTACTTC. Translated: CASQQRRENQETQYF.

The chain couples TRBV18 to TRBJ2-4; D is possibly TRBD1 (5 bases). V lost 2 bases, J lost 7 bases, and 12 bases lay in between. Germline CDR1 is KGHSH and CDR2 is LQKENI. The CDR3 totals 14 residues. The CDR3 nucleotides read TGTGCCAGCTCACCAGGGCAGGGCTCGAACATTCAGTACTTC. Protein product: CASSPGQGSNIQYF. The whole variable domain, remainder taken from reference TRBV18 and TRBJ2-4, is NAGVMQNPRHLVRRRGQEARLRCSPMKGHSHVYWYRQLPEEGLKFMVYLQKENIIDESGMPKERFSAEFPKEGPSILRIQQVVRGDSAAYFCASSPGQGSNIQYFGAGTRLSVL.